This T cell receptor beta chain was sequenced for a study of blood T cell repertoires in COVID-19. Study information: T cells, B-cell-depleted T cells, or PBMCs provided the cDNA or gDNA that served as material.

In the original processing: Counts of nucleated cells, estimated from reference gene primer amplification, were obtained. Sequenced by immunoSEQ multiplex PCR; TCRdb stores in-frame clones only, minus some. V, J and clone size are taken as reported in that table, and D and trimming were inferred from the DNA itself. The sample lists almost 250,000 clones; roughly 89% were seen once. Individuals aged about 18 to 89 years were recruited from 24 US areas. Which cohort a participant joined came from the clinical history participants gave. Germline V lookup: CDR1 LGHNA, CDR2 YSLEER. The ends lost 2 bases at V and 8 bases at J; junction bases unmatched: 13. The CDR3 has 16 amino acids.

The V and J genes are TRBV4-3 and TRBJ1-2; 8 nucleotides match TRBD1. The clonotype originates from a woman in her thirties who had recovered from COVID-19. The sequencing input was PBMCs or T cells enriched from blood (not recorded which). The CDR3 spells CASSQHLATGAQGYTF. CDR3 bases: TGCGCCAGCAGCCAACACCTCGCGACAGGGGCGCAGGGCTACACCTTC.